The 4 T cell receptor beta chains in this list originate from one sample, sequenced in a study of T cell repertoires in cytomegalovirus infection. From the reads, TCRdb called clonotypes with MiXCR, one entry per CDR3 protein. The profile covers approximately 250,000 distinct CDR3 sequences, with 9.1% appearing a single time and about 16% taken by the ten largest. Material: PBMCs. The receptor source for this set is a human donor in good health (CMV status not recorded). Some clones in this sample may be carry-over from other donors' samples.

The sample holds many counts of this clonotype. The chain joins TRBV28 to TRBJ2-7; D is uncertain. Germline values: CDR1 MDHEN, CDR2 SYDVKM. Trimming cost V 7 bases and J 3 bases, with 19 bases left between them. CDR3 size: 15 residues. Written as DNA, the CDR3 is TGTGCCAGCATCCCATCTTCCCCTGTTAGCTACGAGCAGTACTTC. Protein product: CASIPSSPVSYEQYF.

This clonotype appeared many times. The rearrangement joins TRBV7-2 to TRBJ2-5; perhaps TRBD1 as D (6 bases). Between the trimmed V and J ends, which lost 5 bases and 4 bases, there was a span of 14 bases. The V gene's germline CDR1 is SGHTA and CDR2 FQGNSA. The CDR3 runs to 14 residues. The CDR3 coding sequence is TGTGCCAGCAGCCCGGACAGCCGAGGAGAGACCCAGTACTTC. The encoded protein is CASSPDSRGETQYF.

This clonotype was recorded many times. The chain carries TRBV20-1 and TRBJ1-6; a possible D gene is TRBD1 (5 bases). This CDR3 spans 15 amino acids. Trimming stripped 4 bases from V and 9 bases from J, with 19 bases between. CDR1 and CDR2 from the germline V gene are DFQATT and SNEGSKA (reference sequence). Here the CDR3 reads CSAIYRDPGSSPLHF. The CDR3 nucleotides read TGCAGTGCTATATACCGGGACCCGGGTAGTTCACCCCTCCACTTT.

This clonotype was detected a few times. The rearrangement uses TRBV7-2 and TRBJ2-3; D may be TRBD1 or TRBD2 (6 bases each). Germline values: CDR1 SGHTA, CDR2 FQGNSA. The CDR3 extends over 15 amino acids. Deletions cut 2 bases from V and 0 bases from J, with 9 bases between. CDR3 DNA sequence: TGTGCCAGCAGCTTACCCGGGGGCAGCACAGATACGCAGTATTTT. Translating gives CASSLPGGSTDTQYF.